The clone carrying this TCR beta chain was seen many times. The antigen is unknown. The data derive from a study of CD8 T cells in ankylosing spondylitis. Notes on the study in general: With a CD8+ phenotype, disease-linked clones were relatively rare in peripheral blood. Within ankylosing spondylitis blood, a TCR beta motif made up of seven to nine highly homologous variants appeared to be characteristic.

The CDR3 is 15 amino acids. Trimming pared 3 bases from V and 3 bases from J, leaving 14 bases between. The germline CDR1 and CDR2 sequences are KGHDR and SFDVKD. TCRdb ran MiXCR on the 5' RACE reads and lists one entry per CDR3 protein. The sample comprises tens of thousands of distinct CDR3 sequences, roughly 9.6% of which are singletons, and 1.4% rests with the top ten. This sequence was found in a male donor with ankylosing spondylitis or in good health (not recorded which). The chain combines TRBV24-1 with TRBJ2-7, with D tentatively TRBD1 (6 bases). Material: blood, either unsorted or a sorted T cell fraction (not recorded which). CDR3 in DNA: TGTGCCACCAGTGATACCGGGACAAACGTCTACGAGCAGTACTTC. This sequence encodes CATSDTGTNVYEQYF.